These 6 T cell receptor beta chains originate from one sample sequenced in a study of shared clonotypes between healthy human individuals. Assay: immunoSEQ multiplex PCR; the TCRdb copy retains only in-frame clones and omits some. This table holds around 1.6 million clones, about 98% found once. Specimen: naive CD4+ T cells sorted from blood. As to subset: CD45RA+ positively selected. These receptors were obtained from a man aged 25-40 years in good health.

The chain is built from TRBV5-1 and TRBJ2-5; D remains ambiguous. Trimming shortened V by 7 bases and J by 0 bases, and 10 bases separated the two germline ends. CDR3 length equals 13 residues. Per germline, CDR1 SGHRS and CDR2 YFSETQ. The CDR3: CASGPVDQETQYF. The CDR3 region has the DNA TGCGCCAGCGGTCCAGTAGACCAAGAGACCCAGTACTTC.

This clone was seen only once. The gene calls are TRBV15 and TRBJ2-7, with a possible D match to TRBD2 (6 bases). The CDR3 has 14 amino acids. The V end lost 5 bases, the J end lost 2 bases, and 13 bases lay between the germline ends. In germline, CDR1 is LNHNV, CDR2 YYDKDF (reference sequence). CDR3: CATSPAGTTYEQYF. DNA of the CDR3: TGTGCCACCAGCCCCGCGGGAACAACCTACGAGCAGTACTTC.

The gene calls are TRBV28 and TRBJ2-7; 8 nucleotides agree with TRBD2. This CDR3 has 15 residues. Germline CDR1 MDHEN, CDR2 SYDVKM. V lost 8 bases, J lost 3 bases, and 12 bases stayed unmatched. This chain's CDR3 is CASSGLAGFFYEQYF. CDR3 in DNA: TGTGCCAGCTCTGGACTAGCTGGGTTTTTCTACGAGCAGTACTTC.

J is TRBJ2-1 and V is TRBV7-9; TRBD1 aligns across 11 bases. Trimming cost V 6 bases and J 9 bases; bases outside gene matches: 7. CDR3 length equals 14 residues. In germline, CDR1 is SEHNR, CDR2 FQNEAQ (reference sequence). The DNA of the CDR3 is TGTGCCAGCAGTTCGGACAGGGGGCTTGGTGAGCAGTTCTTC. Encoded protein: CASSSDRGLGEQFF.

The V call is TRBV5-4, the J call TRBJ2-7, with 10 nucleotides matching TRBD2. The length of the CDR3 is 16 residues. Germline CDR1 is SGHNT and CDR2 is YYREEE (reference sequence). J lost 2 bases, V lost 4 bases, and 9 bases had no gene match. The CDR3 sequence is CASSRPPSGSPYEQYF. CDR3 bases: TGTGCCAGCAGCCGCCCCCCTAGCGGGAGCCCCTACGAGCAGTACTTC.

V is TRBV9 and J is TRBJ2-1; TRBD2 matches 7 bases. The CDR3 runs 15 residues. V shed 0 bases, J shed 9 bases, and the junction held 9 bases outside the gene matches. The germline V gene has CDR1 SGDLS and CDR2 YYNGEE. CDR3 nucleotides: TGTGCCAGCAGCGTAGGTGTGGGAGGGCCTTCTGAGCAGTTCTTC. Residues: CASSVGVGGPSEQFF. Supplemented by reference TRBV9 and TRBJ2-1, the full variable domain reads DSGVTQTPKHLITATGQRVTLRCSPRSGDLSVYWYQQSLDQGLQFLIQYYNGEERAKGNILERFSAQQFPDLHSELNLSSLELGDSALYFCASSVGVGGPSEQFFGPGTRLTVL.